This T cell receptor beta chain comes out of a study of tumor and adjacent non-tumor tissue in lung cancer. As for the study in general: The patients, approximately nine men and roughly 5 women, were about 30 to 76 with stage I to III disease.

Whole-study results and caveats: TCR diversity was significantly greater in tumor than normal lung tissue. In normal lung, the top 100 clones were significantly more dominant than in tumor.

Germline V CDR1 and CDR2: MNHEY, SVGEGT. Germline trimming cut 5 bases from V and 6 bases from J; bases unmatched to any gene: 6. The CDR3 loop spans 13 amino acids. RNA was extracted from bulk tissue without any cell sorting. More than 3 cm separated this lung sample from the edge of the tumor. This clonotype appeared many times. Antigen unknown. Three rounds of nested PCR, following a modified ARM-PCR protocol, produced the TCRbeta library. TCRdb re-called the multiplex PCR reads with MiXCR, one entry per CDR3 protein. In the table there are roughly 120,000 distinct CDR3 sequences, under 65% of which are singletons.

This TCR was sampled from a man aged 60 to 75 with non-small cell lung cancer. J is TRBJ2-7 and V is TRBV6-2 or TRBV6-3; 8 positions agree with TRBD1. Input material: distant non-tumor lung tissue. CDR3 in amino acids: CASSIRGQGEQYF. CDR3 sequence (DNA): TGTGCCAGCAGTATCCGAGGACAGGGCGAGCAGTACTTC.